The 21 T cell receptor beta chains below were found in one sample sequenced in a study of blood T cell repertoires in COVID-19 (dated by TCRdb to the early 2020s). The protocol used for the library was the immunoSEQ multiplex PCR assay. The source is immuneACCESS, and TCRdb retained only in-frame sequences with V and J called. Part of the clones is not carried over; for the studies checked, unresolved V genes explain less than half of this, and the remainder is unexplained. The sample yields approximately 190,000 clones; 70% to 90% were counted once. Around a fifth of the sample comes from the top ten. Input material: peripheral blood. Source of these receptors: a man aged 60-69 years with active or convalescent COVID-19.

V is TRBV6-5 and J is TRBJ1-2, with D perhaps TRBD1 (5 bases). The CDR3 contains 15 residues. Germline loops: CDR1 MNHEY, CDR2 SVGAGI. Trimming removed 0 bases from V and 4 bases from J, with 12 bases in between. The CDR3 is CASSYSLRGAYGYTF. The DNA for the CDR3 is TGTGCCAGCAGTTACTCGTTAAGGGGTGCCTATGGCTACACCTTC.

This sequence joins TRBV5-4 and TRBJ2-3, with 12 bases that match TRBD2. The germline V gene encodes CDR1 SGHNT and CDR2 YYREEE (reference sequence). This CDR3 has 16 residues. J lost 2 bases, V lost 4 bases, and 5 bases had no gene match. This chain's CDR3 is CASSPGTSGPTDTQYF. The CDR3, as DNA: TGTGCCAGCAGCCCCGGGACTAGCGGGCCCACAGATACGCAGTATTTT.

CDR3 sequence (DNA): TGTGCCAGCAGTTACACGGGACAGGGGGGTCAGGCTTTCTTT. Residues: CASSYTGQGGQAFF. The chain couples TRBV7-2 to TRBJ1-1; 11 bases agree with TRBD1. The germline V gene has CDR1 SGHTA and CDR2 FQGNSA. V dropped 6 bases and J dropped 11; count of bases not matched to a gene: 11. This CDR3 region has 14 residues.

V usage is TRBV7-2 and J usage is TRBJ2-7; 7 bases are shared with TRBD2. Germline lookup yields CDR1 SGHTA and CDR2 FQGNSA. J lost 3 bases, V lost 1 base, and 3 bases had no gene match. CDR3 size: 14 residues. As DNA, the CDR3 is TGTGCCAGCAGCTTAGTCGAGCGGGGCTACGAGCAGTACTTC. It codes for CASSLVERGYEQYF.

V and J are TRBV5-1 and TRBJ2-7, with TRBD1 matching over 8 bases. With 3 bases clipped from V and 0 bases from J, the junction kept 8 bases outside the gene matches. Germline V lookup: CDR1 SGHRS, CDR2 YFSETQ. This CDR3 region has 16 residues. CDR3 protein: CASSWTGTPNSYEQYF. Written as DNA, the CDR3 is TGCGCCAGCAGCTGGACAGGGACTCCCAACTCCTACGAGCAGTACTTC.

CDR3 residues: CATSRDRAQSEQYF. CDR3 nucleotides: TGTGCCACCAGCAGAGACAGGGCTCAAAGCGAGCAGTACTTC. The chain is built from TRBV15 and TRBJ2-7; the D gene is possibly TRBD1 (5 bases). Germline loops: CDR1 LNHNV, CDR2 YYDKDF (reference sequence). This CDR3 comprises 14 residues. Trimming pared 0 bases from V and 6 bases from J, leaving 12 bases between.

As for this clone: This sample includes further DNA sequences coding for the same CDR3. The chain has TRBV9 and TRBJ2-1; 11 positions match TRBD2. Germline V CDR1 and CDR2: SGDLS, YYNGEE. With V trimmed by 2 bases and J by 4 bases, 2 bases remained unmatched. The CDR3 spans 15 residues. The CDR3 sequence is CASSVTSGGYNEQFF. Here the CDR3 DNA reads TGTGCCAGCAGCGTTACTAGCGGGGGTTACAATGAGCAGTTCTTC.

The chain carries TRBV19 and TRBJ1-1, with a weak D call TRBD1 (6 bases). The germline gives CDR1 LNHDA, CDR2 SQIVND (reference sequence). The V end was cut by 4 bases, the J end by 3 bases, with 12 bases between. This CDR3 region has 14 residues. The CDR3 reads CASSTYRADTEAFF. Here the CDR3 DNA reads TGTGCCAGTAGTACCTACAGGGCGGACACTGAAGCTTTCTTT.

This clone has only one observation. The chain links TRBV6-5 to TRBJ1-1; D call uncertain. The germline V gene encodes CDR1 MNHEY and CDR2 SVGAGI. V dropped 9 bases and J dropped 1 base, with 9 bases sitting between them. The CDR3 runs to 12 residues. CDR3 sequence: CASAPRNTEAFF. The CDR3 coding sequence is TGTGCCAGTGCCCCGAGGAACACTGAAGCTTTCTTT.

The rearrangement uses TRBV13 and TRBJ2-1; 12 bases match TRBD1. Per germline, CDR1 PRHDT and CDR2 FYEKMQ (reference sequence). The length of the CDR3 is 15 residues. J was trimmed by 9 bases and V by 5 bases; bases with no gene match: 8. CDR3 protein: CASSPGTGGGVEQFF. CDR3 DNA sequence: TGTGCCAGCAGCCCCGGGACAGGGGGCGGGGTTGAGCAGTTCTTC.

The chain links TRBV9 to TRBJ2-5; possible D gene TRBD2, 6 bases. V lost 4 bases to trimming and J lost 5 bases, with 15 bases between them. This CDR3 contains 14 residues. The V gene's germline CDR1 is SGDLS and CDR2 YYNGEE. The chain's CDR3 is CASSQGLQGETQYF. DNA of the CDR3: TGTGCCAGCAGCCAGGGACTCCAAGGGGAGACCCAGTACTTC.

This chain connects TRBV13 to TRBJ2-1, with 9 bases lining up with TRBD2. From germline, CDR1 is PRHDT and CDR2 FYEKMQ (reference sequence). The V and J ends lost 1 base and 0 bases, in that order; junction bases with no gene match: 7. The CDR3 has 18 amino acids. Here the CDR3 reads CASSLEAGGLFSYNEQFF. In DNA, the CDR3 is TGTGCCAGCAGCTTAGAAGCGGGGGGCCTTTTCTCCTACAATGAGCAGTTCTTC.

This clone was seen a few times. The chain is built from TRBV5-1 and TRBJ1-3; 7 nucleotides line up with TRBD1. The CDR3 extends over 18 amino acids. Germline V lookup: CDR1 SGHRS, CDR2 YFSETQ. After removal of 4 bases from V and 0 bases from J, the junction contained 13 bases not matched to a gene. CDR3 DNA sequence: TGCGCCAGCAGCCGGGACAGCGGGTCAATTTTCTCTGGAAACACCATATATTTT. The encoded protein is CASSRDSGSIFSGNTIYF.

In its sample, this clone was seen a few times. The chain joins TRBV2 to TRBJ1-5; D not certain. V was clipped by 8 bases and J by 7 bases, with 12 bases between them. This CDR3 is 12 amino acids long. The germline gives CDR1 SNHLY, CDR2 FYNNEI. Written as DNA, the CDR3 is TGTGCCAGCCAGGCATTTCGGCAGCCCCAGCATTTT. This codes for CASQAFRQPQHF.

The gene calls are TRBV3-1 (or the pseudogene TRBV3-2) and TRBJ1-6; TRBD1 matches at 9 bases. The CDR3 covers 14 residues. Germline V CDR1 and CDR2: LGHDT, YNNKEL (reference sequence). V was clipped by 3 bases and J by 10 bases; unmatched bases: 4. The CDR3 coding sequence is TGTGCCAGCAGCCAGGGGACAGGGCAATCACCCCTCCACTTT. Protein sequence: CASSQGTGQSPLHF.

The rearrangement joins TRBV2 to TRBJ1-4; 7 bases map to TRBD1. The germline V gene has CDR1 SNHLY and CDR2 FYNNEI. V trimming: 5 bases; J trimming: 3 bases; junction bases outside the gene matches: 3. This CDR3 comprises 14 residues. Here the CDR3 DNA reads TGTGCCAGCAGTTTCGGGACAGCTAATGAAAAACTGTTTTTT. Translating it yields CASSFGTANEKLFF.

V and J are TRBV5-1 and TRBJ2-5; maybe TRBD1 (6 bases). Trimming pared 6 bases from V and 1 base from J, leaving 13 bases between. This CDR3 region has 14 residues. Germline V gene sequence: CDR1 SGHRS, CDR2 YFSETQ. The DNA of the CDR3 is TGCGCCAGCACTTTCAGGACAGCCCAAGAGACCCAGTACTTC. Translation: CASTFRTAQETQYF.

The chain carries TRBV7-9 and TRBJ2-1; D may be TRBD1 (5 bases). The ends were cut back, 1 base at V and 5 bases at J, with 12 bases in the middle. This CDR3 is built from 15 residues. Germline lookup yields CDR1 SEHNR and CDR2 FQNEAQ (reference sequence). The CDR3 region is CASSLGQGQNNEQFF. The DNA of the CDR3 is TGTGCCAGCAGCTTAGGTCAGGGCCAGAACAATGAGCAGTTCTTC.

In nucleotides, the CDR3 is TGTGCCAGCAGTCCCGAGGGCATCTACTACGAGCAGTACTTC. This encodes CASSPEGIYYEQYF. This chain links TRBV6-8 with TRBJ2-7; D possibly corresponds to TRBD2 (5 bases). Per the germline V gene, CDR1 is MNHGY and CDR2 is SAAAGT. Deletions cut 5 bases from V and 3 bases from J, with 14 bases between. The CDR3 runs 14 residues.

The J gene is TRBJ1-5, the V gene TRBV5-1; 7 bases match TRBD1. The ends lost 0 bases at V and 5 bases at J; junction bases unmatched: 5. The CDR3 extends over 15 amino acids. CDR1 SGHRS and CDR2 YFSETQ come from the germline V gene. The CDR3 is CASSLGDSGDQPQHF. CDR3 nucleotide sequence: TGCGCCAGCAGCTTGGGGGACAGTGGCGATCAGCCCCAGCATTTT.

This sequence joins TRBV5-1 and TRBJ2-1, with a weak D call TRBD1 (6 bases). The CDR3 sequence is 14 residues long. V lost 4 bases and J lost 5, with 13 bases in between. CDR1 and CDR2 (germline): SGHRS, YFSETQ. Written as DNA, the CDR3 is TGCGCCAGCAGCGAACAGGGTCCACACAATGAGCAGTTCTTC. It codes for CASSEQGPHNEQFF.